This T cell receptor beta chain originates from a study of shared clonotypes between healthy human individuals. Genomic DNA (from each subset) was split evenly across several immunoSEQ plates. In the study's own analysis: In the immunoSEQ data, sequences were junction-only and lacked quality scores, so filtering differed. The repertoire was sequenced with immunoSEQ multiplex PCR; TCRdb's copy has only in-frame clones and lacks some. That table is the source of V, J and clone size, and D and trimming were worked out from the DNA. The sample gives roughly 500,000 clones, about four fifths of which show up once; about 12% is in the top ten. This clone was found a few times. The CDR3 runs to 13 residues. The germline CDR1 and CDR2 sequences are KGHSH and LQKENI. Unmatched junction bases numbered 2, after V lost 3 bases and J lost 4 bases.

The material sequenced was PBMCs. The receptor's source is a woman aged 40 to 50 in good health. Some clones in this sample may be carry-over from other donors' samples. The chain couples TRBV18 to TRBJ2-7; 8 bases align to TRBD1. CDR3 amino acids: CASSPDREYEQYF. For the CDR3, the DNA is TGTGCCAGCTCACCGGACAGGGAATACGAGCAGTACTTC.